The 20 T cell receptor beta chains below come from one sample, sequenced in a study of T cell clusters in autoimmune cytopenias. TRB rearrangements were amplified by touch-down multiplex PCR with mixed TRB-A/B primers. With the multiplex PCR reads reprocessed, TCRdb shows one record per CDR3 protein and no DNA. This sample's table has about 6,900 distinct CDR3 sequences. Each sample's input was 250 ng genomic DNA, some 40,000 genome equivalents. The sample was also linked to a second study, of T cell repertoires in aging, cancer and after chemotherapy.

The sample consisted of peripheral blood. The receptors stem from a human donor in good health.

V is TRBV30 and J is TRBJ2-4; there is no DNA to check the TCRdb D call of TRBD1. CDR3 length: 15 residues. CDR1 is GTSNPN, CDR2 SVGIG, per germline (reference sequence). The CDR3: CAWSVPARRKNIQYF.

This clonotype is classed as medium-sized (0.01 to 0.1%) by frequency. The chain has TRBV6-2 or TRBV6-3 and TRBJ2-3; TCRdb proposes TRBD2, but this gene call is untestable without DNA. Germline values: CDR1 MNHEY, CDR2 SVGEGT. CDR3 length equals 18 residues. CDR3 sequence: CASSDSLRSAGGPDTQYF.

The chain combines TRBV20-1 with TRBJ1-2; TCRdb outputs TRBD1, but without DNA this stays unchecked. Germline V gene lookup returns CDR1 DFQATT and CDR2 SNEGSKA (reference sequence). The CDR3 loop spans 13 amino acids. CDR3 region: CSASIPTGRGYTF.

This chain links TRBV12-3 or TRBV12-4 with TRBJ2-3; TCRdb picks TRBD1, but there is no DNA to check that call. The CDR3 has 15 residues. The CDR3 sequence is CVSDGTGDGGDTQYF.

The chain uses TRBV18 and TRBJ2-7; TCRdb gives TRBD1 as the D gene, but with no DNA this cannot be confirmed. Germline V gene sequence: CDR1 KGHSH, CDR2 LQKENI. The CDR3 spans 13 residues. The chain's CDR3 is CASSMEGDYEQYF.

In terms of frequency, this clonotype is medium-sized. The chain has TRBV19 and TRBJ1-2. Germline CDR1 and CDR2: LNHDA and SQIVND (reference sequence). The CDR3 loop spans 12 amino acids. CDR3 in amino acids: CASSRSTYGYTF.

Frequency places this clonotype as medium-sized. The genes are TRBV5-5 and TRBJ2-3. Germline V lookup: CDR1 SGHKS, CDR2 YYEKEE (reference sequence). The CDR3 totals 13 residues. CDR3 loop: CASSLGSTDTQYF.

The chain uses TRBV19 and TRBJ1-1; as DNA is missing, the TRBD1 call by TCRdb cannot be tested. The CDR3 spans 13 residues. Germline lookup yields CDR1 LNHDA and CDR2 SQIVND (reference sequence). CDR3: CASRTDGSTEAFF.

Considering frequency, this clonotype is medium-sized. The genes are TRBV6-5 and TRBJ2-3. Germline CDR1 and CDR2: MNHEY and SVGAGI. CDR3 length: 13 residues. The CDR3 region is CASSYGGADTQYF.

The CDR3 sequence is CASSYQDNSYEQYF. The chain uses TRBV6-2 or TRBV6-3 and TRBJ2-7; TCRdb indicates TRBD1, and absent DNA this call remains unverified. The CDR3 runs to 14 residues. Germline assignment: CDR1 MNHEY and CDR2 SVGEGT.

In terms of frequency, this clonotype is medium-sized. The chain combines TRBV6-5 with TRBJ2-2; TCRdb's D call of TRBD1 is untestable without DNA. The germline gives CDR1 MNHEY, CDR2 SVGAGI. CDR3 length equals 16 residues. The chain's CDR3 is CASSLSGGANTGELFF.

This clonotype shows up as medium-sized by frequency. The J gene is TRBJ2-7, the V gene TRBV5-4; TCRdb reports TRBD1, a call that lacks DNA to check it against. Germline V lookup: CDR1 SGHNT, CDR2 YYREEE (reference sequence). The CDR3 contains 14 residues. The CDR3 sequence: CASSTGGDSYEQYF.

Judged by frequency, this clonotype is medium-sized. The CDR3 region is CSAGGPPGTEAFF. The chain carries TRBV29-1 and TRBJ1-1. The CDR3 is 13 residues long. CDR1 and CDR2 from the germline V gene are SQVTM and ANQGSEA.

Its frequency marks this clonotype as medium-sized. V and J are TRBV6-2 or TRBV6-3 and TRBJ2-3; lacking DNA, the TRBD1 call made by TCRdb goes unchecked. CDR3 length equals 17 residues. The germline gives CDR1 MNHEY, CDR2 SVGEGT. CDR3 region: CASRRYGDSRITDTQYF.

By frequency, this clonotype registers medium-sized (0.01 to 0.1%). The rearrangement joins TRBV19 to TRBJ2-2; TCRdb calls TRBD1, which cannot be checked without DNA. This CDR3 is built from 13 residues. The germline CDR1 and CDR2 sequences are LNHDA and SQIVND (reference sequence). CDR3 loop: CASSMGQFGELFF.

V and J are TRBV12-3 or TRBV12-4 and TRBJ2-7; TCRdb's D gene call, TRBD1, goes unchecked for lack of DNA. CDR3 length: 14 amino acids. CDR3 region: CASSAGTTSYEQYF.

V usage is TRBV18 and J usage is TRBJ2-5; TCRdb's D gene call, TRBD1, goes unchecked for lack of DNA. The length of the CDR3 is 15 residues. CDR1 is KGHSH, CDR2 LQKENI, per germline. CDR3 residues: CASSPVGNRRETQYF.

The gene calls are TRBV7-6 and TRBJ1-3; TCRdb's D gene call, TRBD1, goes unchecked for lack of DNA. CDR3 length: 17 amino acids. Looked up from germline, CDR1 is SGHVS and CDR2 is FNYEAQ. The CDR3 sequence: CASSLGWGGVSGNTIYF.

The gene calls are TRBV12-3 or TRBV12-4 and TRBJ1-1; TCRdb gives TRBD1 as the D gene, but with no DNA this cannot be confirmed. The CDR3 has 15 amino acids. The CDR3 loop reads CASSPQRQGGTEAFF.

This clonotype is deemed medium-sized by its frequency. V is TRBV30 and J is TRBJ2-6. Germline V gene lookup returns CDR1 GTSNPN and CDR2 SVGIG (reference sequence). The CDR3 totals 13 residues. CDR3 amino acids: CAWTVSGANVLTF.